This TCR beta chain was retrieved from a study of CD4+ T cells in melanoma. Notes on the study in general: A reported correlation linked neoantigen-specific CD4+ T cells to CD8+, macrophage and B cell function. Neoantigen-specific CD4+ T cells in melanoma reportedly had diverse differentiation states.

The CDR3 contains 16 residues. Looked up from germline, CDR1 is SGHVS and CDR2 is FNYEAQ. V lost 4 bases to trimming and J lost 5 bases; unmatched junction nucleotides: 10. Points on this clone: No antigen is known for it.

Measured with immunoSEQ multiplex PCR; TCRdb has only the in-frame clones, and not every one. The sample carries about 18,000 clones, 81% recorded once. The sequence derives from a human donor with melanoma. V usage is TRBV7-6 and J usage is TRBJ2-5; the match to TRBD2 covers 10 bases. Sequences were obtained from cells from a culture (not recorded whether cultured in vitro). CDR3: CASSSTTAGLAETQYF. The CDR3 nucleotides are TGTGCCAGCAGCTCAACCACCGCGGGACTAGCGGAGACCCAGTACTTC.